A selection of T cell receptor beta chains follows, all from one sample in a study of cytomegalovirus exposure and HLA in healthy donors. The assay was immunoSEQ multiplex PCR, and TCRdb's table has in-frame clones only and misses some. The repertoire holds about 250,000 clones, with under 90% as singletons. The sample was PBMCs. These receptors were taken from a girl aged 2 to 10 in good health and CMV-seronegative. CDR3s include the opening cysteine and the closing phenylalanine or tryptophan. A D gene is named only where the DNA matches it firmly. Not every row has a clone size; where given, it reads once, few, many or a size class.

V	size	D	J	CDR3	DNA
TRBV29-1	-	TRBD1	TRBJ1-1	CSVLIDRGQQTEAFF	TGCAGCGTGCTGATTGACAGGGGACAACAAACTGAAGCTTTCTTT
TRBV7-9	-	-	TRBJ2-3	CASSRLGGLPRTDTQYF	TGTGCCAGCAGCAGACTAGGAGGACTCCCTCGCACAGATACGCAGTATTTT
TRBV7-2	-	TRBD1	TRBJ1-4	CASSRTGGINEKLFF	TGTGCCAGCAGTCGTACAGGGGGGATTAATGAAAAACTGTTTTTT
TRBV28	once	-	TRBJ1-5	CASSLLGSSNQPQHF	TGTGCCAGCAGTTTATTGGGGAGTAGCAATCAGCCCCAGCATTTT
TRBV9	-	-	TRBJ2-1	CASSVVTGNEQFF	TGTGCCAGCAGCGTAGTGACGGGCAATGAGCAGTTCTTC
TRBV16	-	-	TRBJ1-1	CASTQRRGANTEAFF	TGTGCCAGCACCCAGAGGCGCGGGGCAAACACTGAAGCTTTCTTT
TRBV5-8	-	-	TRBJ1-1	CASSPGGEAFF	TGTGCCAGCAGCCCGGGGGGGGAAGCTTTCTTT
TRBV4-1	few	-	TRBJ1-1	CASSQAGGGTEAFF	TGCGCCAGCAGCCAAGCGGGCGGGGGGACTGAAGCTTTCTTT
TRBV27	-	TRBD2	TRBJ2-7	CASSHYRTSGSSYEQYF	TGTGCCAGCAGCCATTACCGGACTAGCGGGAGTTCCTACGAGCAGTACTTC
TRBV19	-	-	TRBJ1-3	CASSIGHIPGDTIYF	TGTGCCAGTAGCATTGGACACATCCCTGGGGACACCATATATTTT
TRBV5-1	-	-	TRBJ1-1	CASSLGAGGRVGTEAFF	TGCGCCAGCAGCTTGGGGGCGGGAGGGCGGGTGGGCACTGAAGCTTTCTTT
TRBV5-4	-	TRBD2	TRBJ2-4	CASSLEGLAGDSINIQYF	TGTGCCAGCAGCTTGGAAGGACTAGCGGGAGACTCAATAAACATTCAGTACTTC
TRBV10-1	-	-	TRBJ2-7	CASSDFTGQSYEQYF	TGCGCCAGCAGTGATTTTACAGGACAGAGCTACGAGCAGTACTTC
TRBV7-7	-	-	TRBJ2-1	CASSPRVRGSSYNEQFF	TGTGCCAGCAGCCCCAGGGTAAGGGGGAGCTCCTACAATGAGCAGTTCTTC
TRBV16	few	TRBD1	TRBJ1-2	CASSQGQSYGYTF	TGTGCCAGCAGCCAGGGACAGTCCTATGGCTACACCTTC
TRBV6-5	-	TRBD1	TRBJ1-1	CASSYQQPMTGRGAFF	TGTGCCAGCAGTTACCAACAGCCTATGACAGGGCGGGGAGCTTTCTTT
TRBV28	-	TRBD1	TRBJ2-7	CASSSGQKPYEQYF	TGTGCCAGCAGTTCGGGACAGAAGCCCTACGAGCAGTACTTC
TRBV7-3	-	-	TRBJ1-1	CASSPQRFLGGNNTEAFF	TGTGCCAGCAGCCCCCAGAGATTTCTAGGGGGAAACAACACTGAAGCTTTCTTT
TRBV7-9	-	TRBD1	TRBJ2-7	CASSSTWDSRMGEQYF	TGTGCCAGCAGCTCCACCTGGGACAGCCGAATGGGCGAGCAGTACTTC
TRBV7-9	-	-	TRBJ2-7	CASSSSLTGEQYF	TGTGCCAGCAGCTCCTCTCTCACGGGCGAGCAGTACTTC